Below, one T cell receptor beta chain is given with its context. The record originates from a study of spatial heterogeneity in lung cancer. The CDR3 has 14 residues. Germline CDR1 is MDHEN and CDR2 is SYDVKM. Trimming pared 6 bases from V and 0 bases from J, leaving 11 bases between. From the 5' RACE reads, TCRdb called clonotypes with MiXCR, one entry per CDR3 protein. The top ten hold 20% to 25% of the sample, which has under 150,000 distinct CDR3 sequences, more than 10% seen once. Stated time point: blood at routine non-recurrence follow-up after resection. Tumor, nontumor lung or frozen PBMC supplied whole RNA that was sequenced unsorted.

The source was PBMCs, collected at follow-up. This clonotype was sampled from a female donor with early-stage non-small cell lung cancer. The chain carries TRBV28 and TRBJ1-1, with TRBD1 as a possible D gene (6 bases). In nucleotides, the CDR3 is TGTGCCAGCAGATTGACAGGAATGAACACTGAAGCTTTCTTT. It translates to CASRLTGMNTEAFF.